The entry that follows covers one T cell receptor (beta chain) sequence. This CDR3 comprises 16 residues. Germline V CDR1 and CDR2: SEHNR, FQNEAQ (reference sequence). The V and J ends lost 5 bases and 7 bases, in that order; junction bases with no gene match: 13. This sample is drawn from a study of blood T cell repertoires in COVID-19. The Seattle patients, enrolled during active infection, were followed longitudinally. Assay used: immunoSEQ multiplex PCR; TCRdb lists only in-frame clones, some missing. The data hold 150,000 to 200,000 clones, with approximately 82% observed a single time. The sequence came from a woman in her thirties or forties with COVID-19, enrolled during active disease. V and J are TRBV7-9 and TRBJ1-4; TRBD1 matches 7 bases. Sequenced: peripheral blood. CDR3 region: CASSPTTGLEVEKLFF. The CDR3 DNA reads TGTGCCAGCAGCCCCACGACAGGGCTCGAAGTTGAAAAACTGTTTTTT.